The 23 T cell receptor beta chains below all came from one sample that was sequenced in a study of CD8+ T cells in alopecia areata. The sequencing template was cDNA reverse transcribed from extracted RNA. The data were produced by immunoSEQ multiplex PCR, yet TCRdb's version contains in-frame clones alone and is incomplete. The sample lists 150,000 to 250,000 clones, 58% occurring once. Indicated treatment: oral pan-JAK inhibitor, 5-10 mg twice daily. The sequenced sample was CD4+ T cells sorted from blood, obtained at week 24, from a patient treated with tofacitinib. The receptors were sampled from a human donor with alopecia areata.

The chain recombines TRBV19 with TRBJ1-5; 9 bases fit TRBD1. This CDR3 spans 15 amino acids. J lost 7 bases, V lost 10 bases, and 14 bases had no gene match. The germline V gene encodes CDR1 LNHDA and CDR2 SQIVND (reference sequence). CDR3 nucleotide sequence: TGTGCCACCGCTGAAACAGGGGGCGCTGGGCAGCCCCAGCATTTT. Residues: CATAETGGAGQPQHF.

This chain connects TRBV18 to TRBJ2-1; perhaps TRBD1 as D (6 bases). Trimming shortened V by 5 bases and J by 5 bases, and 10 bases separated the two germline ends. The CDR3 runs to 13 residues. The germline V gene has CDR1 KGHSH and CDR2 LQKENI. This CDR3 reads CASSSTGHNEQFF. As DNA, the CDR3 is TGTGCCAGCTCATCCACAGGGCACAATGAGCAGTTCTTC.

This rearrangement joins TRBV4-2 to TRBJ2-5; 11 bases align to TRBD2. The CDR3 is made up of 15 amino acids. After removal of 4 bases from V and 2 bases from J, the junction contained 3 bases not matched to a gene. Germline V gives CDR1 LGHNA, CDR2 YNFKEQ. CDR3 bases: TGTGCCAGCAGCCCCGGACTAGCGGGTCAAGAGACCCAGTACTTC. Encoded protein: CASSPGLAGQETQYF.

The chain has TRBV7-2 and TRBJ2-5, with 8 bases aligning to TRBD1. V was pared by 4 bases and J by 5 bases, with 9 bases of the junction left unmatched. CDR1 is SGHTA and CDR2 is FQGNSA in the germline V gene. The CDR3 extends over 15 amino acids. This chain's CDR3 is CASSSQDRVRETQYF. CDR3 bases: TGTGCCAGCAGCTCTCAGGACAGGGTTCGGGAGACCCAGTACTTC.

This chain links TRBV5-1 with TRBJ2-3; 7 bases match TRBD1. The CDR3 covers 15 residues. The germline V gene has CDR1 SGHRS and CDR2 YFSETQ. V lost 0 bases, J lost 2 bases, and 3 bases stayed unmatched. The CDR3: CASSLEGAYTDTQYF. CDR3 nucleotide sequence: TGCGCCAGCAGCTTGGAGGGGGCCTACACAGATACGCAGTATTTT.

The chain has TRBV18 and TRBJ2-2, with 9 bases that match TRBD1. V gave up 2 bases and J gave up 6 bases; unmatched junction bases: 10. The germline V gene encodes CDR1 KGHSH and CDR2 LQKENI. The CDR3 extends over 17 amino acids. In DNA, the CDR3 is TGTGCCAGCTCACCATTTGAGGACAGGGGATCCCCCGGGGAGCTGTTTTTT. As protein: CASSPFEDRGSPGELFF.

V usage is TRBV4-3 and J usage is TRBJ1-5; D is ambiguous. From germline, CDR1 is LGHNA and CDR2 YSLEER. The CDR3 consists of 15 residues. The V gene lost 1 base and the J gene lost 4 bases, with 11 bases spanning the gap. The CDR3 bases are TGCGCCAGCAGCCAAGCAAGACGGACGAATCAGCCCCAGCATTTT. Protein sequence: CASSQARRTNQPQHF.

The chain has TRBV4-2 and TRBJ2-7; D ambiguous. Germline lookup yields CDR1 LGHNA and CDR2 YNFKEQ. The CDR3 has 14 amino acids. V was trimmed by 0 bases and J by 7 bases, leaving 13 bases between them. DNA for the CDR3: TGTGCCAGCAGCCAAGAGGTGTATATGGGGGAGCAGTACTTC. It is translated as CASSQEVYMGEQYF.

V is TRBV27 and J is TRBJ1-2; TRBD1 is a possible D gene (6 bases). CDR1 and CDR2 (germline): MNHEY, SMNVEV (reference sequence). The CDR3 is 15 amino acids. Trimming removed 5 bases at V and 7 bases at J, with 20 bases between. This CDR3 is CASSAVFTAGVGYTF. As DNA, the CDR3 is TGTGCCAGCAGTGCGGTGTTTACGGCAGGGGTTGGCTACACCTTC.

This chain connects TRBV4-3 to TRBJ1-6; D uncertain. There are 15 residues in the CDR3. In germline, CDR1 is LGHNA, CDR2 YSLEER. The ends were cut back, 0 bases at V and 5 bases at J, with 8 bases in the middle. The CDR3 DNA is TGCGCCAGCAGCCAAGATACGGTGGATAATTCACCCCTCCACTTT. Residues: CASSQDTVDNSPLHF.

The genes are TRBV29-1 and TRBJ2-7; perhaps TRBD1 as D (6 bases). The CDR3 extends over 15 amino acids. Germline V CDR1 and CDR2: SQVTM, ANQGSEA. Trimming removed 4 bases from V and 0 bases from J, with 16 bases in between. CDR3 bases: TGCAGCGTTGTACGGGACACCGACCTCTCCTACGAGCAGTACTTC. This encodes CSVVRDTDLSYEQYF.

V is TRBV2 and J is TRBJ2-7; 12 bases are shared with TRBD1. This CDR3 has 16 amino acids. The J segment lost 1 base and the V segment lost 8 bases, leaving 9 bases of the junction unmatched. CDR1 is SNHLY and CDR2 is FYNNEI in the germline V gene. The CDR3 sequence is CASDWGTGGVSYEQYF. The DNA for the CDR3 is TGTGCCAGCGACTGGGGGACAGGGGGCGTTTCCTACGAGCAGTACTTC.

This clone was seen only a few times. V and J are TRBV6-6 and TRBJ2-5; D gene unclear. Trimming stripped 0 bases from V and 2 bases from J, with 7 bases between. The CDR3 has 14 residues. CDR1 and CDR2 from the germline V gene are MNHNY and SVGAGI (reference sequence). The DNA of the CDR3 is TGTGCCAGCAGTTACTCGACAAGGCAAGAGACCCAGTACTTC. Its translation: CASSYSTRQETQYF.

A single count supports this clone. The chain couples TRBV5-1 to TRBJ2-7; 7 nucleotides align to TRBD2. CDR1 SGHRS and CDR2 YFSETQ come from the germline V gene. This CDR3 region has 14 residues. The V and J ends lost 4 bases and 10 bases, in that order; junction bases with no gene match: 14. CDR3 protein: CASSVPGTIREQYF. Written as DNA, the CDR3 is TGCGCCAGCAGCGTGCCCGGGACTATCCGCGAACAGTACTTC.

The genes are TRBV7-2 and TRBJ2-5; TRBD2 matches 7 bases. Germline CDR1 reads SGHTA; CDR2 reads FQGNSA. V shed 4 bases and J 4 bases; nucleotides not matched to a gene: 6. The CDR3 has 14 amino acids. Here the CDR3 reads CASSSTGRAETQYF. DNA for the CDR3: TGTGCCAGCAGCTCCACTGGGAGGGCAGAGACCCAGTACTTC.

The chain links TRBV28 to TRBJ2-7; D is ambiguous. Germline V gene sequence: CDR1 MDHEN, CDR2 SYDVKM. There are 14 residues in the CDR3. With 5 bases removed from V and 0 bases from J, the gap between germline ends came to 11 bases. The chain's CDR3 is CASSRGVSSYEQYF. The CDR3 nucleotides read TGTGCCAGCAGTCGCGGAGTGAGCTCCTACGAGCAGTACTTC.

The chain couples TRBV7-7 to TRBJ1-3, with D perhaps matching TRBD1 (5 bases). The V and J ends lost 2 bases and 0 bases respectively, with 8 bases between them. This CDR3 is 15 amino acids long. Germline V CDR1 and CDR2: SSHAT, FNYEAQ (reference sequence). As DNA, the CDR3 is TGTGCCAGCAGCTTACGCCAGGGCTCTGGAAACACCATATATTTT. Its protein product is CASSLRQGSGNTIYF.

The genes are TRBV7-8 and TRBJ2-1; TRBD2 matches 13 bases. With V trimmed by 5 bases and J by 5 bases, 6 bases remained unmatched. The V gene's germline CDR1 is SGHVS and CDR2 FQNEAQ. This CDR3 is built from 16 residues. Here the CDR3 reads CASSDQLAGGNNEQFF. CDR3 coding DNA: TGTGCCAGCAGCGACCAACTAGCGGGGGGGAACAATGAGCAGTTCTTC. Looking up the rest from reference TRBV7-8 and TRBJ2-1 gives the full variable domain: GAGVSQSPRYKVAKRGQDVALRCDPISGHVSLFWYQQALGQGPEFLTYFQNEAQLDKSGLPSDRFFAERPEGSVSTLKIQRTQQEDSAVYLCASSDQLAGGNNEQFFGPGTRLTVL.

This clone was counted a few times. The chain is built from TRBV23-1 and TRBJ1-5, with 8 nucleotides matching TRBD1. TRBV23-1 is classed as an ORF, of uncertain function. J gave up 7 bases and V 3 bases, and 5 bases lay outside the gene matches. This CDR3 spans 14 amino acids. The CDR3 nucleotides are TGCGCCAGCAGTCAGGCAGGGGGCGGGCAGCCCCAGCATTTT. It yields the protein CASSQAGGGQPQHF.

This clone was observed a few times. The CDR3 DNA reads TGTGCCGCGCGGGGACAGGGGATAGGAGCTTTCTTT. It translates to CAARGQGIGAFF. The chain is built from TRBV10-3 and TRBJ1-1, with TRBD1 matching over 10 bases. This CDR3 is 12 amino acids long. J was trimmed by 10 bases and V by 11 bases; bases with no gene match: 10. Germline assignment: CDR1 ENHRY and CDR2 SYGVKD.

The chain combines TRBV7-9 with TRBJ2-3, with TRBD2 matching over 7 bases. The CDR3 is made up of 18 amino acids. From germline, CDR1 is SEHNR and CDR2 FQNEAQ (reference sequence). V was pared by 1 base and J by 0 bases, with 10 bases of the junction left unmatched. The CDR3 protein is CASSLGLQASGSTDTQYF. CDR3 bases: TGTGCCAGCAGCTTAGGCCTTCAGGCTAGCGGCAGCACAGATACGCAGTATTTT. The full variable domain, its missing parts supplied by reference TRBV7-9 and TRBJ2-3, is DTGVSQNPRHKITKRGQNVTFRCDPISEHNRLYWYRQTLGQGPEFLTYFQNEAQLEKSRLLSDRFSAERPKGSFSTLEIQRTEQGDSAMYLCASSLGLQASGSTDTQYFGPGTRLTVL.

The chain links TRBV7-9 to TRBJ1-2, with D possibly being TRBD1 (5 bases). Trimming cost V 5 bases and J 5 bases, with 9 bases left between them. Germline CDR1 and CDR2: SEHNR and FQNEAQ (reference sequence). This CDR3 has 12 residues. The CDR3 is CASSARTYGYTF. As DNA, the CDR3 is TGTGCCAGCAGCGCGCGGACATATGGCTACACCTTC.

A few counts support this clone. The CDR3 reads CAWSRDSYGYTF. CDR3 bases: TGTGCCTGGAGTCGGGACAGCTATGGCTACACCTTC. V gene TRBV30 combines with J gene TRBJ1-2; 7 bases match TRBD1. Trimming took 2 bases from V and 4 from J; bases not matched to a gene: 1. CDR1 is GTSNPN, CDR2 SVGIG, per germline (reference sequence). The CDR3 consists of 12 residues. The full variable domain, completed using reference TRBV30 and TRBJ1-2, is SQTIHQWPATLVQPVGSPLSLECTVEGTSNPNLYWYRQAAGRGLQLLFYSVGIGQISSEVPQNLSASRPQDRQFILSSKKLLLSDSGFYLCAWSRDSYGYTFGSGTRLTVV.